This TCR beta chain was identified in a study of blood T cell repertoires in COVID-19. Across the whole study: The samples span acute and convalescent COVID-19 from the United States, Italy and Spain. Sources were T cells, B-cell-depleted T cells, or PBMCs; the material itself was cDNA or gDNA.

The V gene's germline CDR1 is ENHRY and CDR2 SYGVKD. This CDR3 region has 17 residues. Original analysis: Amplification of reference gene primers was used by the study to estimate nucleated cell counts. TCRdb keeps only in-frame clones here, not all; method: immunoSEQ multiplex PCR. V and J calls and clone size come straight from that table; D and trimming were deduced from the DNA. The table records more than 250,000 clones, roughly 84% of them present only once. About this clone: Germline is not matched at one junction end, which may reflect a read error.

The sequence derives from a man in his forties or fifties with active or convalescent COVID-19. V gene TRBV10-3 combines with J gene TRBJ2-1; TRBD1 matches at 9 bases. The sequenced material came from peripheral blood. The CDR3 nucleotides are TGTGCCATCACTGAGGGGACAGGGAGGGGGAGAGGCAATGAGCAGTTCTTC. The encoded protein is CAITEGTGRGRGNEQFF.